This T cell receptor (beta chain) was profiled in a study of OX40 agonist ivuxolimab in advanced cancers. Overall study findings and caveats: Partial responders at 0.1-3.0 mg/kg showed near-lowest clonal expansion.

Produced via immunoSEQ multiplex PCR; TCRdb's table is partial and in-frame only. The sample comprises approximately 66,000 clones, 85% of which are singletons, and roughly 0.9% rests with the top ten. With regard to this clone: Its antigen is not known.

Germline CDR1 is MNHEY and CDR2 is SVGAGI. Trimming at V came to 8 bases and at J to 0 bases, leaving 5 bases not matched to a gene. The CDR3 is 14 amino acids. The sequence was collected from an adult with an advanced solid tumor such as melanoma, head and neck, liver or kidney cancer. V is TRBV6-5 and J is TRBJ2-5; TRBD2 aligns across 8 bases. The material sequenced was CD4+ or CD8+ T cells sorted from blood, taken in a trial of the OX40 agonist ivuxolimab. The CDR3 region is CASGIAGHQETQYF. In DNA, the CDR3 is TGTGCCAGCGGCATAGCGGGGCACCAAGAGACCCAGTACTTC.